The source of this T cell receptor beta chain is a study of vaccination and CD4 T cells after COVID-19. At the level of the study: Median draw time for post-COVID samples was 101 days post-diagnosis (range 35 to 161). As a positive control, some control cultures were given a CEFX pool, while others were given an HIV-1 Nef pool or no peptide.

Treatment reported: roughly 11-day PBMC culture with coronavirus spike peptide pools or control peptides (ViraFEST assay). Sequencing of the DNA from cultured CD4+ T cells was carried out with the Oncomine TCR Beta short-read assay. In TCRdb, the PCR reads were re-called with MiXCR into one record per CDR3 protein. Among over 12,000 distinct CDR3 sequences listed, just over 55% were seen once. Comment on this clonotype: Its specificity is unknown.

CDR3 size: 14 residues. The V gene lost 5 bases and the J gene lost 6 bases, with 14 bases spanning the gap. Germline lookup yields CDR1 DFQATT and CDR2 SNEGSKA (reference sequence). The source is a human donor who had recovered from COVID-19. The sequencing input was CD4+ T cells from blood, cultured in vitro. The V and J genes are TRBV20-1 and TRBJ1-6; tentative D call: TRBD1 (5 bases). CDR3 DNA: TGCAGTGCTCCTACCGGGACTGGTAATTCACCCCTCCACTTT. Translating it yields CSAPTGTGNSPLHF.